The 12 T cell receptor beta chains in this list originate from one sample, sequenced in a study of blood T cell repertoires in COVID-19. TCRdb's table, derived via immunoSEQ multiplex PCR, lists solely in-frame clones and lacks some. The sample lists 150,000 to 200,000 clones, about 75% seen once, with approximately 8.6% in the top ten. Material for sequencing was peripheral blood. Every receptor here comes from a woman in her fifties or sixties with active or convalescent COVID-19.

The rearrangement uses TRBV9 and TRBJ1-1; 10 bases agree with TRBD1. The CDR3 runs to 14 residues. The trim removed 4 bases at V and 7 bases at J, leaving 7 bases unmatched. Germline values: CDR1 SGDLS, CDR2 YYNGEE. CDR3 coding DNA: TGTGCCAGCAGCAGACAGGGGGCGGGTCTTGAAGCTTTCTTT. It encodes CASSRQGAGLEAFF.

The chain employs TRBV3-1 (or the pseudogene TRBV3-2) and TRBJ2-1; 7 bases agree with TRBD1. The CDR3 spans 15 residues. Germline assignment: CDR1 LGHDT and CDR2 YNNKEL (reference sequence). V shed 0 bases, J shed 2 bases, and the junction held 1 base outside the gene matches. The CDR3 sequence: CASSQEGGAYNEQFF. The CDR3, as DNA: TGTGCCAGCAGCCAAGAAGGGGGCGCCTACAATGAGCAGTTCTTC.

This chain links TRBV6-5 with TRBJ1-2; D not resolved. CDR1 MNHEY and CDR2 SVGAGI come from the germline V gene. The length of the CDR3 is 14 residues. The V end was cut by 5 bases, the J end by 4 bases, with 14 bases between. The CDR3 is CASSPGPRGYGYTF. The CDR3, as DNA: TGTGCCAGCAGTCCCGGACCGCGGGGCTATGGCTACACCTTC.

The V and J genes are TRBV28 and TRBJ2-7; a weak D match, TRBD2 (5 bases). The ends were cut back, 6 bases at V and 6 bases at J, with 18 bases in the middle. The CDR3 runs 14 residues. The germline gives CDR1 MDHEN, CDR2 SYDVKM. The CDR3 here is CASRPGLAGSEQYF. In DNA, the CDR3 is TGTGCCAGCAGACCCGGGTTGGCGGGCTCCGAGCAGTACTTC.

The chain links TRBV30 to TRBJ2-6, with TRBD1 matching over 7 bases. The V gene end was trimmed by 2 bases and the J gene end by 3 bases; junction bases not matched to a gene: 10. The CDR3 totals 17 residues. Germline CDR1 is GTSNPN and CDR2 is SVGIG (reference sequence). CDR3 loop: CAWSPRTGVIGANVLTF. Here the CDR3 DNA reads TGTGCCTGGAGTCCCAGAACAGGGGTGATTGGGGCCAACGTCCTGACTTTC.

V usage is TRBV7-2 and J usage is TRBJ2-7; TRBD2 agrees at 13 bases. CDR1 and CDR2 (germline): SGHTA, FQGNSA. The length of the CDR3 is 15 residues. Trimming at V came to 4 bases and at J to 7 bases, leaving 7 bases not matched to a gene. The CDR3, as DNA: TGTGCCAGCAGCTCACTAGCGGGGGGGCCCGGGGAGCAGTACTTC. It codes for CASSSLAGGPGEQYF.

The V and J genes are TRBV5-8 and TRBJ2-6; D not resolved. This CDR3 is 16 amino acids long. V was shortened by 2 bases and J by 1 base, with 10 bases between the two germline ends. Germline-derived CDR1 and CDR2 are SGHTS and YDEGEE. The CDR3 sequence: CASSLETPSGANVLTF. The CDR3 DNA follows: TGTGCCAGCAGCTTAGAAACACCATCTGGGGCCAACGTCCTGACTTTC.

The CDR3 region is CASSLALVPYEQYF. The DNA for the CDR3 is TGTGCCAGCAGCTTAGCTCTAGTTCCCTACGAGCAGTACTTC. The chain links TRBV11-2 to TRBJ2-7; D not resolved. This CDR3 contains 14 residues. CDR1 SGHAT and CDR2 FQNNGV come from the germline V gene. The V and J ends lost 1 base and 2 bases respectively, with 9 bases between them.

This clone was seen only a few times. The chain links TRBV20-1 to TRBJ2-3; 7 positions agree with TRBD2. Losses at the gene ends were 3 bases for V and 0 bases for J; bases not matched to a gene: 6. From germline, CDR1 is DFQATT and CDR2 SNEGSKA (reference sequence). The CDR3 length is 15 residues. CDR3 sequence: CSASWLAASTDTQYF. Here the CDR3 DNA reads TGCAGTGCTAGTTGGCTAGCGGCTAGCACAGATACGCAGTATTTT.

The chain employs TRBV30 and TRBJ2-2, with TRBD2 matching over 10 bases. The CDR3 totals 13 residues. The junction had 6 bases not matched to a gene; V was cut back by 7 bases and J by 7 bases. Germline values: CDR1 GTSNPN, CDR2 SVGIG (reference sequence). Here the CDR3 reads CASPTSGVGELFF. CDR3 DNA sequence: TGTGCCTCACCCACTAGCGGGGTCGGGGAGCTGTTTTTT. Together with reference TRBV30 and TRBJ2-2, the CDR3 gives the full variable domain: SQTIHQWPATLVQPVGSPLSLECTVEGTSNPNLYWYRQAAGRGLQLLFYSVGIGQISSEVPQNLSASRPQDRQFILSSKKLLLSDSGFYLCASPTSGVGELFFGEGSRLTVL.

The V call is TRBV7-9, the J call TRBJ2-3; D is undetermined. This CDR3 region has 15 residues. Looked up from germline, CDR1 is SEHNR and CDR2 is FQNEAQ (reference sequence). Trimming took off 1 base at V and 0 bases at J, with 8 bases between the two ends. The CDR3: CASSLVAVSTDTQYF. In nucleotides, the CDR3 is TGTGCCAGCAGCTTAGTGGCGGTAAGCACAGATACGCAGTATTTT.

The chain carries TRBV30 and TRBJ2-3; 7 bases agree with TRBD1. Germline V CDR1 and CDR2: GTSNPN, SVGIG (reference sequence). With V trimmed by 6 bases and J by 7 bases, 4 bases remained unmatched. The CDR3 is 11 residues long. CDR3 protein: CACSQGHTQYF. DNA of the CDR3: TGTGCCTGCTCACAGGGGCATACGCAGTATTTT. The full variable domain, in which reference TRBV30 and TRBJ2-3 provide the parts outside the CDR3, is SQTIHQWPATLVQPVGSPLSLECTVEGTSNPNLYWYRQAAGRGLQLLFYSVGIGQISSEVPQNLSASRPQDRQFILSSKKLLLSDSGFYLCACSQGHTQYFGPGTRLTVL.